Listed here are 9 T cell receptor beta chains from one sample, sequenced in a study of blood T cell repertoires in COVID-19 (dated by TCRdb to about 2020). Library preparation was by the immunoSEQ multiplex PCR assay. TCRdb limited this immuneACCESS table to in-frame rearrangements with V and J called. A share of clones is missing; checked studies link under half to unresolved V genes, and the rest is unexplained. Across this sample there are 120,000 to 150,000 clones, with around 82% seen only once. The ten largest make up less than 5.5% of the sample. Sequencing was carried out using peripheral blood. All receptors come from a man aged 60 to 75 with acute or convalescent COVID-19.

The rearrangement links TRBV2 to TRBJ1-2, with D perhaps matching TRBD1 (6 bases). Germline CDR1 and CDR2: SNHLY and FYNNEI. This CDR3 comprises 13 residues. Trimming stripped 6 bases from V and 4 bases from J, with 12 bases between. Written as DNA, the CDR3 is TGTGCCAGCAGGGGGGGGCTAGGCTATGGCTACACCTTC. Translated, it gives CASRGGLGYGYTF.

The chain joins TRBV6-6 to TRBJ2-1; D uncertain. This CDR3 comprises 12 residues. V lost 6 bases and J 7 bases, leaving 10 bases between the germline ends. Germline loops: CDR1 MNHNY, CDR2 SVGAGI (reference sequence). Written as DNA, the CDR3 is TGTGCCAGCAGCTTACCCCAGAATGAGCAGTTCTTC. It codes for CASSLPQNEQFF.

The genes are TRBV19 and TRBJ2-3; 7 positions match TRBD1. CDR3 size: 13 residues. With 5 bases clipped from V and 9 bases from J, the junction kept 8 bases outside the gene matches. Germline CDR1 reads LNHDA; CDR2 reads SQIVND (reference sequence). The CDR3 here is CASSQPGQATQYF. The CDR3 region has the DNA TGTGCCAGTAGTCAGCCAGGACAGGCCACGCAGTATTTT.

In this sample, this clone turned up once. The chain couples TRBV4-2 to TRBJ2-3, with 8 bases lining up with TRBD2. The CDR3 sequence is 15 residues long. The V gene end was trimmed by 0 bases and the J gene end by 4 bases; junction bases not matched to a gene: 3. Germline V gives CDR1 LGHNA, CDR2 YNFKEQ. The DNA of the CDR3 is TGTGCCAGCAGCCAAGAGGCGGGAGGCCCAGATACGCAGTATTTT. This encodes CASSQEAGGPDTQYF.

V usage is TRBV7-2 and J usage is TRBJ1-5; D is undetermined. Germline V CDR1 and CDR2: SGHTA, FQGNSA. The CDR3 has 16 residues. V was shortened by 5 bases and J by 7 bases, with 21 bases between the two germline ends. The CDR3 nucleotides are TGTGCCAGCAGCCCCTTAAGGTCGGCAGTGGGCCAGCCCCAGCATTTT. Protein: CASSPLRSAVGQPQHF.

The rearrangement joins TRBV4-2 to TRBJ2-6; D remains ambiguous. This CDR3 is built from 14 residues. Germline CDR1 LGHNA, CDR2 YNFKEQ. Trimming pared 7 bases from V and 2 bases from J, leaving 9 bases between. The CDR3 nucleotides are TGTGCCAGCACGACTTCGGCTGGGGCCAACGTCCTGACTTTC. It specifies CASTTSAGANVLTF.

This chain joins TRBV27 and TRBJ2-7; 7 nucleotides line up with TRBD2. The junction had 5 bases not matched to a gene; V was cut back by 4 bases and J by 2 bases. The CDR3 is 14 residues long. Germline values: CDR1 MNHEY, CDR2 SMNVEV (reference sequence). CDR3 loop: CASSSGAGAYEQYF. The DNA for the CDR3 is TGTGCCAGCAGTTCCGGGGCGGGAGCCTACGAGCAGTACTTC.

The genes are TRBV30 and TRBJ2-7; the D gene is possibly TRBD2 (5 bases). Germline CDR1 GTSNPN, CDR2 SVGIG (reference sequence). This CDR3 contains 11 residues. CDR3 loop: CALEEGSEQYF. Written as DNA, the CDR3 is TGTGCTCTGGAGGAAGGGTCCGAGCAGTACTTC.

This clone has just a few counts. The chain has TRBV5-3 and TRBJ2-7, with TRBD1 matching 10 bases. TRBV5-3 is designated an ORF whose function remains uncertain. J was trimmed by 4 bases and V by 3 bases; bases with no gene match: 22. CDR3 size: 20 residues. The CDR3 nucleotides are TGTGCCAGAAGCTCGTCAGCCGGGACAGGGGTGGTCGGGATCTTGTACGAGCAGTACTTC. It translates to CARSSSAGTGVVGILYEQYF.